Below, 19 T cell receptor beta chains from the same sample are listed, as sequenced in a study of blood T cell repertoires in COVID-19. Assay used: immunoSEQ multiplex PCR; TCRdb lists only in-frame clones, some missing. The sample yields some 400,000 clones, roughly 86% seen once. The material sequenced was PBMCs or T cells enriched from blood (not recorded which). These TCRs come from a man in his thirties or forties who had recovered from COVID-19.

The chain has TRBV27 and TRBJ1-3, with TRBD1 matching 7 bases. The CDR3 is 18 amino acids. V trimming: 7 bases; J trimming: 0 bases; junction bases outside the gene matches: 15. The V gene's germline CDR1 is MNHEY and CDR2 SMNVEV (reference sequence). The DNA of the CDR3 is TGTGCCAGCACAAAAATAATACAGGGGCAGGTCTCTGGAAACACCATATATTTT. It encodes CASTKIIQGQVSGNTIYF.

The J gene is TRBJ2-7, the V gene TRBV27, with TRBD1 matching over 7 bases. The CDR3 totals 15 residues. From germline, CDR1 is MNHEY and CDR2 SMNVEV (reference sequence). Trimming at V came to 6 bases and at J to 2 bases, leaving 10 bases not matched to a gene. CDR3 nucleotide sequence: TGTGCCAGCAGCGCGGCCGGGACAGCACCCTACGAGCAGTACTTC. Translating gives CASSAAGTAPYEQYF.

The chain employs TRBV5-1 and TRBJ2-5, with D possibly matching TRBD2 (6 bases). Germline lookup yields CDR1 SGHRS and CDR2 YFSETQ. The length of the CDR3 is 16 residues. The V end was cut by 2 bases, the J end by 1 base, with 15 bases between. This CDR3 reads CASSLLRAGRQETQYF. CDR3 nucleotides: TGCGCCAGCAGCTTACTTCGGGCGGGGCGCCAAGAGACCCAGTACTTC.

The chain employs TRBV6-1 and TRBJ1-6; weak D call: TRBD1 (5 bases). Germline V lookup: CDR1 MNHNS, CDR2 SASEGT. The CDR3 runs 15 residues. The V gene lost 2 bases and the J gene lost 7 bases, with 12 bases spanning the gap. The CDR3 DNA reads as TGTGCCAGCAGTGAAATCGCAGGGCTGAATTCACCCCTCCACTTT. Its translation: CASSEIAGLNSPLHF.

The chain combines TRBV30 with TRBJ1-3; D remains unclear. V was clipped by 2 bases and J by 2 bases, with 10 bases between them. CDR1 GTSNPN and CDR2 SVGIG come from the germline V gene (reference sequence). The CDR3 is 14 residues long. The CDR3: CAWSLGGTGNTIYF. In DNA, the CDR3 is TGTGCCTGGAGTCTAGGTGGAACTGGAAACACCATATATTTT.

CDR3 DNA sequence: TGTGCCAGCAGACGGACAGGGATTGGCGATACGCAGTATTTT. Its translation is CASRRTGIGDTQYF. V is TRBV6-5 and J is TRBJ2-3, with 8 bases fitting TRBD1. V was clipped by 6 bases and J by 6 bases; unmatched bases: 8. The CDR3 has 14 residues. In germline, CDR1 is MNHEY, CDR2 SVGAGI.

This clone has only one observation. The rearrangement links TRBV18 to TRBJ2-1, with 9 bases identical to TRBD2. The junction had 10 bases not matched to a gene; V was cut back by 3 bases and J by 7 bases. This CDR3 spans 16 amino acids. The V gene's germline CDR1 is KGHSH and CDR2 LQKENI. The CDR3 reads CASSPEAGGLGNEQFF. The CDR3 DNA follows: TGTGCCAGCTCACCGGAAGCGGGGGGTCTCGGGAATGAGCAGTTCTTC.

The chain couples TRBV7-2 to TRBJ2-3; TRBD1 matches at 8 bases. V shed 7 bases, J shed 2 bases, and the junction held 5 bases outside the gene matches. Germline V CDR1 and CDR2: SGHTA, FQGNSA. The CDR3 runs 14 residues. CDR3 sequence reads: CASIRDRLTDTQYF. In DNA form, the CDR3 reads TGTGCCAGCATCCGGGACAGGCTCACAGATACGCAGTATTTT.

The rearrangement uses TRBV7-9 and TRBJ2-7, with TRBD1 as a possible D gene (7 bases). The germline V gene encodes CDR1 SEHNR and CDR2 FQNEAQ (reference sequence). Trimming shortened V by 5 bases and J by 3 bases, and 29 bases separated the two germline ends. The CDR3 sequence is 19 residues long. The CDR3 DNA follows: TGTGCCAGCAGCCCACGCTTATTTAGTAGGAGGGACAGCCTCTACGAGCAGTACTTC. As protein: CASSPRLFSRRDSLYEQYF.

This clone was seen a single time. The genes are TRBV7-2 and TRBJ1-5, with D maybe TRBD1 (5 bases). The length of the CDR3 is 18 residues. The germline V gene encodes CDR1 SGHTA and CDR2 FQGNSA. Trimming pared 2 bases from V and 0 bases from J, leaving 17 bases between. The CDR3 region has the DNA TGTGCCAGCAGCTTACGACCACGGGGGTTGTATAGCAATCAGCCCCAGCATTTT. Amino acid sequence: CASSLRPRGLYSNQPQHF.

This clone was seen only once. The CDR3 nucleotides are TGTGCCAGTAGTATTCGTTGGGACAGGGGGAGTCACAATGAGCAGTTCTTC. Its protein product is CASSIRWDRGSHNEQFF. The chain recombines TRBV19 with TRBJ2-1; 11 bases match TRBD1. V lost 3 bases, J lost 5 bases, and 9 bases stayed unmatched. The CDR3 totals 17 residues. The germline V gene has CDR1 LNHDA and CDR2 SQIVND (reference sequence).

V is TRBV9 and J is TRBJ2-5; 7 bases are shared with TRBD1. Germline V gene data show CDR1 as SGDLS and CDR2 as YYNGEE. The V segment lost 3 bases and the J segment 4 bases; nucleotides outside the gene matches: 6. The CDR3 has 14 amino acids. The CDR3: CASSGQTGRETQYF. The CDR3, as DNA: TGTGCCAGCAGCGGGCAGACAGGGAGAGAGACCCAGTACTTC.

The chain has TRBV6-5 and TRBJ1-4, with 7 bases that match TRBD1. The V gene end was trimmed by 4 bases and the J gene end by 3 bases; junction bases not matched to a gene: 5. CDR1 is MNHEY and CDR2 is SVGAGI in the germline V gene. CDR3 size: 15 residues. CDR3 in amino acids: CASSSTGQANEKLFF. CDR3 sequence (DNA): TGTGCCAGCAGTTCCACCGGACAGGCTAATGAAAAACTGTTTTTT.

This chain connects TRBV29-1 to TRBJ1-2, with 7 bases identical to TRBD1. The CDR3 sequence is 13 residues long. Per germline, CDR1 SQVTM and CDR2 ANQGSEA. Trimming cost V 6 bases and J 4 bases; bases outside gene matches: 8. CDR3 sequence: CSVALGQAYGYTF. The CDR3 region has the DNA TGCAGCGTAGCCCTCGGACAGGCCTATGGCTACACCTTC.

The chain is built from TRBV19 and TRBJ1-1, with D perhaps TRBD1 (5 bases). Trimming removed 5 bases at V and 1 base at J, with 14 bases between. Germline V gene lookup returns CDR1 LNHDA and CDR2 SQIVND (reference sequence). The CDR3 has 15 amino acids. The CDR3 loop is CASSPGGDPNTEAFF. The CDR3 DNA follows: TGTGCCAGTAGTCCTGGGGGGGACCCGAACACTGAAGCTTTCTTT.

The CDR3 bases are TGCGCCAGCAGAGGGGGGACAGGGTTAGAGACCCAGTACTTC. It translates to CASRGGTGLETQYF. The chain is built from TRBV5-1 and TRBJ2-5; 9 bases line up with TRBD1. CDR1 and CDR2 from the germline V gene are SGHRS and YFSETQ. The CDR3 has 14 amino acids. The ends lost 5 bases at V and 4 bases at J; junction bases unmatched: 6.

V usage is TRBV2 and J usage is TRBJ1-4; D uncertain. Per the germline V gene, CDR1 is SNHLY and CDR2 is FYNNEI. CDR3 length: 11 residues. V was cut by 6 bases and J by 8 bases, with 7 bases left in between. In DNA, the CDR3 is TGTGCCAGCAGAAAGCCCGAAAAACTGTTTTTT. Its protein is CASRKPEKLFF.

This chain uses TRBV5-1 with TRBJ1-1; D is undetermined. The CDR3 has 14 amino acids. Trimming removed 0 bases at V and 0 bases at J, with 6 bases between. Germline CDR1 SGHRS, CDR2 YFSETQ. CDR3 region: CASSLDSMNTEAFF. The CDR3 DNA reads as TGCGCCAGCAGCTTGGACAGCATGAACACTGAAGCTTTCTTT.

This chain links TRBV6-2 or TRBV6-3 with TRBJ2-2; the match to TRBD2 covers 8 bases. The CDR3 sequence is 17 residues long. V shed 4 bases and J 7 bases; nucleotides not matched to a gene: 14. Germline CDR1 reads MNHEY; CDR2 reads SVGEGT. The CDR3 sequence: CASSSQRGPTRVGELFF. DNA of the CDR3: TGTGCCAGCAGTTCCCAGCGGGGGCCCACACGCGTCGGGGAGCTGTTTTTT.